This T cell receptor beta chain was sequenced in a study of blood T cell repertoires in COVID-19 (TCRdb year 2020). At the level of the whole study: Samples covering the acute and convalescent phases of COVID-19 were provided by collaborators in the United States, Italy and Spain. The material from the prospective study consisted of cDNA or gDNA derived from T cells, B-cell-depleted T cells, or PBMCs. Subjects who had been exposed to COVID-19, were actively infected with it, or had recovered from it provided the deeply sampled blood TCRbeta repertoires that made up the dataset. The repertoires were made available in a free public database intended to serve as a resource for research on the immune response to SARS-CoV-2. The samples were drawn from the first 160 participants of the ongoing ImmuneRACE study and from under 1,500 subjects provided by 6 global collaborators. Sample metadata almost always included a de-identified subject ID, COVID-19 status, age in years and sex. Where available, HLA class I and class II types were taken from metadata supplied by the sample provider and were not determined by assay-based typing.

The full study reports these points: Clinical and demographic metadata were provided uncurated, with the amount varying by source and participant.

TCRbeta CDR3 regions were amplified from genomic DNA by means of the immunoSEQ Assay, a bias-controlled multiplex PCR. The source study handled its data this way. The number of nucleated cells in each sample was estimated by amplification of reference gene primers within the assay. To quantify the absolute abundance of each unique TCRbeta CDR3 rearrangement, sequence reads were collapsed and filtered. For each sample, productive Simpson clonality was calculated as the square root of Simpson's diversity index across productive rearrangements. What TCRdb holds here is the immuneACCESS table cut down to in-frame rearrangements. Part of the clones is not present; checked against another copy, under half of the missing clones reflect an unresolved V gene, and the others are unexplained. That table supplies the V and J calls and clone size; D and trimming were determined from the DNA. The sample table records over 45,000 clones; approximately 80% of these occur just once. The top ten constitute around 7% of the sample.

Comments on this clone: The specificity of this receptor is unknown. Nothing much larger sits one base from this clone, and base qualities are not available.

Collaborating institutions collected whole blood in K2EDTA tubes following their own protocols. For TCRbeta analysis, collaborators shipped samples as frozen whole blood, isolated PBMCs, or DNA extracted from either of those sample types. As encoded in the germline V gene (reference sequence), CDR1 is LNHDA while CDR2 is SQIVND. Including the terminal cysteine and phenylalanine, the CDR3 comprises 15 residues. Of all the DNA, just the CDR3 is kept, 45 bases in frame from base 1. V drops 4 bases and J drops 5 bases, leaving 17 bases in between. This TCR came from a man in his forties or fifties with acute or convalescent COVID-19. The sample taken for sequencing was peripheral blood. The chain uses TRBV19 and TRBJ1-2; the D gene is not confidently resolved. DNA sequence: TGTGCCAGTAGTAACCGGGGAGGGAAATTATATGGCTACACCTTC. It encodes CASSNRGGKLYGYTF.